These 10 T cell receptor beta chains were sequenced from one sample in a study of Ad26.COV2.S vaccination and SARS-CoV-2 variants. Assay: immunoSEQ multiplex PCR; the TCRdb copy retains only in-frame clones and omits some. This table holds around 270,000 clones, roughly nine tenths found once. Treatment denoted: over 15 received Ad26.COV2.S at low or high dose, single or two shots; about 5 received placebo; per-sample allocation not given. Sampling happened 63 days after the first vaccine or placebo injection. The source was peripheral blood, collected in a trial of Ad26.COV2.S vaccine versus placebo. These receptors came from a person aged 18-65 years who received the Ad26.COV2.S COVID-19 vaccine or a placebo.

This clone was seen only once. The chain uses TRBV6-5 and TRBJ2-1; 11 bases align to TRBD2. Looked up from germline, CDR1 is MNHEY and CDR2 is SVGAGI. The CDR3 has 15 amino acids. V dropped 3 bases and J dropped 8; count of bases not matched to a gene: 6. The CDR3 is CASSYFTSGSYEQFF. CDR3 DNA sequence: TGTGCCAGCAGTTATTTTACTAGCGGGAGTTATGAGCAGTTCTTC.

This rearrangement joins TRBV7-2 to TRBJ1-1; D not resolved. The V and J ends lost 3 bases and 0 bases respectively, with 8 bases between them. This CDR3 contains 14 residues. Germline CDR1 and CDR2: SGHTA and FQGNSA. The CDR3 here is CASSLGSVNTEAFF. In DNA, the CDR3 is TGTGCCAGCAGCTTGGGTTCTGTGAACACTGAAGCTTTCTTT.

This chain connects TRBV10-3 to TRBJ1-3; D is ambiguous. This CDR3 spans 14 amino acids. V gave up 2 bases and J gave up 4 bases, with 9 bases separating them. Germline V gene data show CDR1 as ENHRY and CDR2 as SYGVKD. CDR3 loop: CAISEDIAGNTIYF. CDR3 bases: TGTGCCATCAGTGAGGACATAGCCGGAAACACCATATATTTT.

This clone was found a few times. The V and J genes are TRBV30 and TRBJ2-1; D tentatively reads TRBD1 or TRBD2 (5 bases each). The CDR3 runs to 15 residues. V was trimmed by 0 bases and J by 4 bases, leaving 13 bases between them. In germline, CDR1 is GTSNPN, CDR2 SVGIG (reference sequence). DNA of the CDR3: TGTGCCTGGAGTGTATCGGGACCTCTTTACAATGAGCAGTTCTTC. It encodes CAWSVSGPLYNEQFF.

The chain carries TRBV19 and TRBJ1-4; D remains unclear. V gave up 5 bases and J gave up 0 bases, with 10 bases separating them. Per the germline V gene, CDR1 is LNHDA and CDR2 is SQIVND (reference sequence). The CDR3 has 15 amino acids. The DNA of the CDR3 is TGTGCCAGTAGTGCCTACATCACAACTAATGAAAAACTGTTTTTT. Amino acids: CASSAYITTNEKLFF. Drawing the rest from reference TRBV19 and TRBJ1-4, the complete variable domain is DGGITQSPKYLFRKEGQNVTLSCEQNLNHDAMYWYRQDPGQGLRLIYYSQIVNDFQKGDIAEGYSVSREKKESFPLTVTSAQKNPTAFYLCASSAYITTNEKLFFGSGTQLSVL.

This clone appeared many times. The chain carries TRBV4-2 and TRBJ1-5; 10 bases agree with TRBD1. The CDR3 has 16 residues. CDR1 and CDR2 from the germline V gene are LGHNA and YNFKEQ. The V segment lost 4 bases and the J segment 4 bases; nucleotides outside the gene matches: 7. CDR3 DNA sequence: TGTGCCAGCAGCCCCTCGGGACAGGGGTTGAATCAGCCCCAGCATTTT. This translates into CASSPSGQGLNQPQHF.

The chain links TRBV5-4 to TRBJ2-1; TRBD2 aligns across 12 bases. Germline values: CDR1 SGHNT, CDR2 YYREEE (reference sequence). The V and J ends lost 5 bases and 10 bases, in that order; junction bases with no gene match: 7. The CDR3 spans 14 residues. As DNA, the CDR3 is TGTGCCAGCAGTTCGGGACTAGCGGGTCGAGAGCAGTTCTTC. It yields the protein CASSSGLAGREQFF.

V and J are TRBV7-3 and TRBJ2-3, with D perhaps matching TRBD2 (5 bases). This CDR3 is built from 15 residues. V lost 2 bases and J lost 2, with 11 bases in between. Germline CDR1 is SGHTA and CDR2 is FQGTGA. The CDR3 DNA sequence: TGTGCCAGCAGCTTAGATGGGAGTCCCACAGATACGCAGTATTTT. Protein product: CASSLDGSPTDTQYF.

The chain joins TRBV7-2 to TRBJ1-2, with TRBD1 matching over 8 bases. J was trimmed by 4 bases and V by 5 bases; bases with no gene match: 18. The CDR3 is 18 amino acids. Per the germline V gene, CDR1 is SGHTA and CDR2 is FQGNSA. This CDR3 is CASSPSGQGVLGFYGYTF. The CDR3 DNA reads TGTGCCAGCAGCCCCTCAGGACAGGGAGTCCTGGGGTTCTATGGCTACACCTTC.

This rearrangement joins TRBV6-4 to TRBJ2-3; the D call may be TRBD1 or TRBD2 (6 bases each). Trimming took 2 bases from V and 1 from J, leaving 7 bases between them. Looked up from germline, CDR1 is MRHNA and CDR2 is SNTAGT. The CDR3 is made up of 14 amino acids. The CDR3 sequence is CASSDRGGTDTQYF. CDR3 nucleotide sequence: TGTGCCAGCAGTGACAGGGGGGGCACAGATACGCAGTATTTT.